This TCR beta chain is drawn from a study of control samples from healthy donors and cancer patients. Data came from immunoSEQ multiplex PCR; TCRdb stores just in-frame clones and leaves some out. The table records 110,000 to 150,000 clones, 85% to 95% of them present only once. The CDR3 consists of 11 residues. Germline CDR1 MNHEY, CDR2 SVGEGT. Deletions cut 2 bases from V and 9 bases from J, with 7 bases between. Sample: blood. The chain links TRBV6-2 or TRBV6-3 to TRBJ1-1; D is unclear. This TCR was sampled from a man between 35 and 55 years old in good health. In nucleotides, the CDR3 is TGTGCCAGCAGTTACGGCCCCCAAGCTTTCTTT. It is translated as CASSYGPQAFF.